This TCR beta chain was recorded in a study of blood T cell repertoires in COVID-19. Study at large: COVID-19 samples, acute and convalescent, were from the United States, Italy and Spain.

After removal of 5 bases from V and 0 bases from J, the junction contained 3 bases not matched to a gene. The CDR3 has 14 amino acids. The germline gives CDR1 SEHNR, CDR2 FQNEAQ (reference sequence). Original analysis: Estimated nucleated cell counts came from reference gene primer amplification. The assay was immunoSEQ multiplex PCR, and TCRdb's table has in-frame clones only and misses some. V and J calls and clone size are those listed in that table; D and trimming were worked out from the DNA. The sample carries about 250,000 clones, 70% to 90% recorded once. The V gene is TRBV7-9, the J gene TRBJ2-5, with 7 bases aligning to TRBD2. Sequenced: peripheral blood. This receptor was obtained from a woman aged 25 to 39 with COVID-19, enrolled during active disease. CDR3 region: CASSARGYQETQYF. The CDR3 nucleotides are TGTGCCAGCAGCGCGCGGGGGTACCAAGAGACCCAGTACTTC.